This T cell receptor (beta chain) was documented in a study of cytomegalovirus exposure and HLA in healthy donors. Study-level findings and limits: Among TCR beta chains, those listed as cytomegalovirus-associated numbered over 150. When analyzed later, a missense DCLRE1C variant was found to be linked to TCR beta V- and J-gene trimming. Rare sequences made up most TCRs, while some public TCRs were found in many donors.

This clone has just one count. What it binds is not known. PCR used 60 Vbeta primers and 13 Jbeta primers. Sequencing used immunoSEQ multiplex PCR; TCRdb keeps in-frame clones, though not all of them. The sample has under 200,000 clones, more than 70% seen once; the top ten hold about 4.9%. The clonotype originates from a male donor in good health and CMV-seronegative. Sequenced sample: PBMCs.

The CDR3 region is CASSHGLARSSYNEQFF. The CDR3, as DNA: TGCGCCAGCAGCCACGGACTAGCCCGGAGCTCCTACAATGAGCAGTTCTTC. The genes are TRBV4-1 and TRBJ2-1, with 8 positions matching TRBD2. Germline-derived CDR1 and CDR2 are MGHRA and YSYEKL. This CDR3 is 17 amino acids long. The J segment lost 0 bases and the V segment lost 3 bases, leaving 7 bases of the junction unmatched.